This T cell receptor (beta chain) was recovered during a study of blood T cell repertoires in COVID-19. Study context: Acute-phase and convalescent COVID-19 samples originated in the United States, Italy and Spain. Sample material is recorded as cDNA or gDNA derived from T cells, B-cell-depleted T cells, or PBMCs.

The CDR3 has 12 amino acids. V shed 5 bases and J shed 8 bases, with 12 bases lying between them. Residents of 24 US areas, aged roughly 18 to 89 years, made up the participants. Each participant's cohort was designated according to participant-reported clinical history. The repertoire was sequenced with immunoSEQ multiplex PCR; TCRdb's copy has only in-frame clones and lacks some. This table holds about 250,000 clones, 75% to 85% found once. The sample taken for sequencing was PBMCs or T cells enriched from blood (not recorded which). The TCR originated in a woman aged 45-65 years with acute COVID-19. The V gene is TRBV12-3 or TRBV12-4, the J gene TRBJ1-2; D is possibly TRBD1 (5 bases). In DNA, the CDR3 is TGTGCCAGCAGTCCCAGGCCAGGGGGCTACACCTTC. It yields the protein CASSPRPGGYTF.